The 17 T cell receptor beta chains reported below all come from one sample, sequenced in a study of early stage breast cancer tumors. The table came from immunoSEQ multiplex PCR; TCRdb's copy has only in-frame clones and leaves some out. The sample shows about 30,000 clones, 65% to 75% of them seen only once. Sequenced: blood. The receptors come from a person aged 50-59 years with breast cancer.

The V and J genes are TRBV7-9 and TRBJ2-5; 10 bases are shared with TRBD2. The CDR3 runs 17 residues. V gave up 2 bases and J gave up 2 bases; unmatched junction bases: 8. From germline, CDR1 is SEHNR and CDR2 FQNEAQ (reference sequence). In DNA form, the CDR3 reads TGTGCCAGCAGCTTAAGGTCCAGCGGGAGGGTACAAGAGACCCAGTACTTC. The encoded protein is CASSLRSSGRVQETQYF.

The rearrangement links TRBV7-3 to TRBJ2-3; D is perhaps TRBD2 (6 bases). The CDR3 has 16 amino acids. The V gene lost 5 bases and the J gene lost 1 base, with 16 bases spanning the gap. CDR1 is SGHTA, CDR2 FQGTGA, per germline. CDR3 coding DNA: TGTGCCAGCAGCCCCCGCTCGGGACTGGGCACAGATACGCAGTATTTT. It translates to CASSPRSGLGTDTQYF.

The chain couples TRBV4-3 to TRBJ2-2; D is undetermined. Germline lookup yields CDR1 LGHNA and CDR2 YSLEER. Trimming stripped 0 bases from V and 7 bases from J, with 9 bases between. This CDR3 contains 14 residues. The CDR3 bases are TGCGCCAGCAGCCAAGATCTCCTAAGCGGGGAGCTGTTTTTT. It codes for CASSQDLLSGELFF.

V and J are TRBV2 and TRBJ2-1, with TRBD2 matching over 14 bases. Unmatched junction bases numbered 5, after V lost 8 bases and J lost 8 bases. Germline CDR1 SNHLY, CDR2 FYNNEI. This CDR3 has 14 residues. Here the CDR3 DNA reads TGTGCCAGCCTGACTAGCGGGAGGGCGGATGAGCAGTTCTTC. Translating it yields CASLTSGRADEQFF. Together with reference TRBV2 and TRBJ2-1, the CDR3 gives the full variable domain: EPEVTQTPSHQVTQMGQEVILRCVPISNHLYFYWYRQILGQKVEFLVSFYNNEISEKSEIFDDQFSVERPDGSNFTLKIRSTKLEDSAMYFCASLTSGRADEQFFGPGTRLTVL.

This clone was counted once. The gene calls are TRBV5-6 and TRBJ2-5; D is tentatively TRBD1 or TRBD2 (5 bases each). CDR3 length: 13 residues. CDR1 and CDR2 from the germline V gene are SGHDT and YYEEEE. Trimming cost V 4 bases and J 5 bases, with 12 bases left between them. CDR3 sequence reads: CASSLGGTETQYF. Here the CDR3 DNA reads TGTGCCAGCAGCCTGGGTGGGACGGAGACCCAGTACTTC.

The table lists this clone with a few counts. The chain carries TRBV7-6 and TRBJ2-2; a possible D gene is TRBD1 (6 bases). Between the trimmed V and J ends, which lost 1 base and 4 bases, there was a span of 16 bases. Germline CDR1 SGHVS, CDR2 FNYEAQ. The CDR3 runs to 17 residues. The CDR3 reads CASSLEGVGSLTGELFF. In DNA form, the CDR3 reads TGTGCCAGCAGCTTAGAGGGGGTTGGTAGCCTCACCGGGGAGCTGTTTTTT.

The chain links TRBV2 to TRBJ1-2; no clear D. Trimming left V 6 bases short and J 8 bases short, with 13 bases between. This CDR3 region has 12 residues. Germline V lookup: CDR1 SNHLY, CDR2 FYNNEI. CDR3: CASRESILGYTF. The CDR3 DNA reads TGTGCCAGCAGGGAATCCATATTAGGCTACACCTTC.

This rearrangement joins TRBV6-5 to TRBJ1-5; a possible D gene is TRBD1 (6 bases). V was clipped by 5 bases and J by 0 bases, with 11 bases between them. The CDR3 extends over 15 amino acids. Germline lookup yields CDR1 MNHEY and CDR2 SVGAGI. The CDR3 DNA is TGTGCCAGCAGTCAAAGACAGGATAGCAATCAGCCCCAGCATTTT. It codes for CASSQRQDSNQPQHF.

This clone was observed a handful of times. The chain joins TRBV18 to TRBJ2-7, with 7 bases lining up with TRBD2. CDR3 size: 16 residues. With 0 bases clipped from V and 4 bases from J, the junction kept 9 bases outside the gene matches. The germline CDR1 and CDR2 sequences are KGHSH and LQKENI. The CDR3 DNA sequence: TGTGCCAGCTCACCACCTTCGGCGGGAGCGGGGTACGAGCAGTACTTC. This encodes CASSPPSAGAGYEQYF. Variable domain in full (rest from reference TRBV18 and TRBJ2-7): NAGVMQNPRHLVRRRGQEARLRCSPMKGHSHVYWYRQLPEEGLKFMVYLQKENIIDESGMPKERFSAEFPKEGPSILRIQQVVRGDSAAYFCASSPPSAGAGYEQYFGPGTRLTVT.

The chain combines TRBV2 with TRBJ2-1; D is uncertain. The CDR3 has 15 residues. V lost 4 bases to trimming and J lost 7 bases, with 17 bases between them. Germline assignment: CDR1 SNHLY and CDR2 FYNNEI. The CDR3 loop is CASSGGRSDVNEQFF. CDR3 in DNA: TGTGCCAGCAGTGGTGGGCGGTCGGACGTTAATGAGCAGTTCTTC.

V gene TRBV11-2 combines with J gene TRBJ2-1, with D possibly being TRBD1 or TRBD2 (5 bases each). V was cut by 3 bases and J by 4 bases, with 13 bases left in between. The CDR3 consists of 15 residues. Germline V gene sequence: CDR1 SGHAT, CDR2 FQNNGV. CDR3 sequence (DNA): TGTGCCAGCAGCTTCCGGGACCGCCTGTACAATGAGCAGTTCTTC. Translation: CASSFRDRLYNEQFF. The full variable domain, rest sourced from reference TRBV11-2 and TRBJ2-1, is EAGVAQSPRYKIIEKRQSVAFWCNPISGHATLYWYQQILGQGPKLLIQFQNNGVVDDSQLPKDRFSAERLKGVDSTLKIQPAKLEDSAVYLCASSFRDRLYNEQFFGPGTRLTVL.

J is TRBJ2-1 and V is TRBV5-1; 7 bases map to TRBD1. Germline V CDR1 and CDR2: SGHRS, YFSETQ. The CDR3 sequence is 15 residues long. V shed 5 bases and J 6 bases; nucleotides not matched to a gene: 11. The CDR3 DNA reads TGCGCCAGCAGTCCAATGACAGGGTTCATCAATGAGCAGTTCTTC. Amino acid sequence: CASSPMTGFINEQFF.

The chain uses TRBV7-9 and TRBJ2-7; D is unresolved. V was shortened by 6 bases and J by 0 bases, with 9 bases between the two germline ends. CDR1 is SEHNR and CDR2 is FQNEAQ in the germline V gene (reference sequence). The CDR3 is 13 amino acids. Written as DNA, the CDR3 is TGTGCCAGCAGACCCTGGAGCTCCTACGAGCAGTACTTC. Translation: CASRPWSSYEQYF.

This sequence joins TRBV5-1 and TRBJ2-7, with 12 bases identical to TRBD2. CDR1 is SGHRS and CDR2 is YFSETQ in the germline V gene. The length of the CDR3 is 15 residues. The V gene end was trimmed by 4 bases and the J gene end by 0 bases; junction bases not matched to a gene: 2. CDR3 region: CASSLTSGSSYEQYF. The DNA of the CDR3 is TGCGCCAGCAGCCTGACTAGCGGGAGCTCCTACGAGCAGTACTTC.

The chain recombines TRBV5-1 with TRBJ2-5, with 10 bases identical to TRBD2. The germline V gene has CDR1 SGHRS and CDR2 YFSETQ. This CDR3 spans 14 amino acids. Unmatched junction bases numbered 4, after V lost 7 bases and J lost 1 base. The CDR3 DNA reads TGCGCCAGCGGGAAGCGGGAGGGCCAAGAGACCCAGTACTTC. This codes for CASGKREGQETQYF.

In DNA form, the CDR3 reads TGTGCCAGCAGTTTAATTAGCGGACAAGAGACCCAGTACTTC. Translating gives CASSLISGQETQYF. The chain carries TRBV27 and TRBJ2-5; D possibly corresponds to TRBD2 (6 bases). V lost 2 bases and J 2 bases, leaving 9 bases between the germline ends. The germline V gene encodes CDR1 MNHEY and CDR2 SMNVEV (reference sequence). The CDR3 has 14 amino acids.

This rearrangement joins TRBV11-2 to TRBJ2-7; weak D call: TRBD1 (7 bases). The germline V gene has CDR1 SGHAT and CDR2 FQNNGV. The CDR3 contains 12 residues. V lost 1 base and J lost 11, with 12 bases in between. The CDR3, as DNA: TGTGCCAGCAGCTTAGTGGAGGGGGCCAAGTACTTC. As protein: CASSLVEGAKYF.